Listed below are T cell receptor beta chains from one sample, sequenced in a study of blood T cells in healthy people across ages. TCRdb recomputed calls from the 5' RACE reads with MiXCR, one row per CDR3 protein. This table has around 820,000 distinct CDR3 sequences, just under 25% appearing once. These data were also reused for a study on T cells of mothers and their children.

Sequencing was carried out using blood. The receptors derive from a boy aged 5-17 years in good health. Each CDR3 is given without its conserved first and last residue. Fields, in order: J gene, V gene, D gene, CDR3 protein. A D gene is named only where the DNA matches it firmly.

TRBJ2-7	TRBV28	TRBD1	ASSWPRQGQSYEQY
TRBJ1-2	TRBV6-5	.	ASSYSLRGHYGYT
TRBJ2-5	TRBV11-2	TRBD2	ASSLGRLAGLIETQY
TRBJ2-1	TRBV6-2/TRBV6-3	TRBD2	ASSPPSTSGGPSEQF
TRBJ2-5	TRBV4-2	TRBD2	ASQRMGEGETQY
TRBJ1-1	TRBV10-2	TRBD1	ASKIGSGGDTEAF
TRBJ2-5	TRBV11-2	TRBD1	ASSPSDRGRETQY
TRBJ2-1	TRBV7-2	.	ASSLEGEQF
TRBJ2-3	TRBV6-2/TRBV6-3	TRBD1	ASSYPGTGPDTQY
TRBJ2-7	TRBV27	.	ASSLPPSRGSVYEQY
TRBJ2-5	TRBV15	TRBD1	ATSGQGLQETQY
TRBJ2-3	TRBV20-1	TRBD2	SASGGLDSGTDTQY
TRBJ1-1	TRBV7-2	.	ASSWSNTEAF
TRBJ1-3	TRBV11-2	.	ASSLGGQGAGNTIY
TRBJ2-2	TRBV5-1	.	ASSVTGTTTGELF
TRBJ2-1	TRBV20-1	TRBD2	SARDLGLAGDINEQF
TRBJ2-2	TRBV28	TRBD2	ASSFPLAGEGGELF
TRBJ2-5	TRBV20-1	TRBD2	SAKVTSGSGETQY
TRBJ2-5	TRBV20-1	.	SARDLRGNLETQY
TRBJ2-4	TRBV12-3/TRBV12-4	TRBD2	ASSLTVRRGLEENIQY
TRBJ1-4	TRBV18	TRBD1	ASSRDSGEKLF
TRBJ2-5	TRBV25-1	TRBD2	ASRAGRQNQETQY
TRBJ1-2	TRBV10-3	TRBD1	AIGTGGLLGYT
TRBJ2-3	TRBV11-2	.	ASSLESDGTDTQY
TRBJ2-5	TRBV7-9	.	ASSGPQTQY
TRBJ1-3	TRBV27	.	ASSSQRGGNTIY
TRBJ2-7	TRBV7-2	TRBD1	ASSVDRGPYEQY
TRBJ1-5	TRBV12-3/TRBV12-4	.	ASSLDRISNQPQH
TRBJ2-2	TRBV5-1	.	ASSLVLDSGELF
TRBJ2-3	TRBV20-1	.	SAREWGQGRTDTQY
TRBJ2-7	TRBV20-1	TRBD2	SAFGAGVLYEQY
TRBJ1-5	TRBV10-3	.	AISEADRSNQPQH
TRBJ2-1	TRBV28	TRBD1	ASSPSGRGPWNEQF
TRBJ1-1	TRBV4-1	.	ASSPAGENTEAF
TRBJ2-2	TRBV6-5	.	ASRDTYTGELF
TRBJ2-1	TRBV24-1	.	ATRASSYNEQF
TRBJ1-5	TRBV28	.	ASSLVGIGQPQH
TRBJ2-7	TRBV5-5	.	ASSNTGWWN
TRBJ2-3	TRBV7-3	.	ASSLWSVGTPVRTQY
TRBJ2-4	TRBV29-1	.	SVEQRGVRAKNIQY
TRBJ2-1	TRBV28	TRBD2	ASSVSGGPSNEQF
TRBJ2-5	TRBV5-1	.	ASSLDSREEAQY
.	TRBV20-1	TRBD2	SARDQGLAGGPPYEQY
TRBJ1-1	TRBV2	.	ASSEAEAF
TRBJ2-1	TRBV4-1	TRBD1	ASSQDQGTGVVRNEQF
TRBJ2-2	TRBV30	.	AWSTRLTGELF
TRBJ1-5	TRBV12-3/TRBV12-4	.	ASSETRDPRSNQPQH
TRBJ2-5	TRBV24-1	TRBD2	ATSAPPASGGETQY
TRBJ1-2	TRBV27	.	ATSRALGGDGYT
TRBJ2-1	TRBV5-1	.	ASSLYLENNEQF
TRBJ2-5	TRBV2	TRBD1	ASRTLGTAQETQY
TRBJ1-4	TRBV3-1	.	ASSQLPGVCEKLF
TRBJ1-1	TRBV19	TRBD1	ASGPGGAFPTEAF
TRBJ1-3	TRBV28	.	ASSLPQAGNTIY
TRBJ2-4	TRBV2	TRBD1	ASSADRGRGNIQY
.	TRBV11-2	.	ASRDSRSSYEQY
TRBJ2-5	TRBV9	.	ASSATWANQETQY
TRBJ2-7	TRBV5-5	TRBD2	ASSPGQREASYEQY
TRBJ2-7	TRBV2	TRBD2	ASTPVLGGGAYEQY